The 6 T cell receptor beta chains listed next were all sequenced from one sample in a study of long-term antiretroviral therapy in people with HIV. Sequencing used immunoSEQ v3.0 at survey level. Sequenced by immunoSEQ multiplex PCR; TCRdb stores in-frame clones only, minus some. The table has 20,000 to 25,000 clones, roughly 90% seen once. The sample in question was unsorted PBMCs, obtained 0.6 years after starting antiretroviral therapy. The receptors shown here come from a man aged 55 to 70 with HIV.

The gene calls are TRBV7-9 and TRBJ2-3; D unclear. The V and J ends lost 5 bases and 6 bases respectively, with 15 bases between them. This CDR3 comprises 14 residues. CDR1 is SEHNR, CDR2 FQNEAQ, per germline (reference sequence). In nucleotides, the CDR3 is TGTGCCAGCAGCCATCCCCCAGCCGGGGATACGCAGTATTTT. Protein product: CASSHPPAGDTQYF. The variable domain in full, with the rest retrieved from reference TRBV7-9 and TRBJ2-3, is DTGVSQNPRHKITKRGQNVTFRCDPISEHNRLYWYRQTLGQGPEFLTYFQNEAQLEKSRLLSDRFSAERPKGSFSTLEIQRTEQGDSAMYLCASSHPPAGDTQYFGPGTRLTVL.

The gene calls are TRBV19 and TRBJ2-2; D unclear. The V gene lost 3 bases and the J gene lost 7 bases, with 9 bases spanning the gap. The germline CDR1 and CDR2 sequences are LNHDA and SQIVND (reference sequence). This CDR3 region has 13 residues. CDR3 nucleotides: TGTGCCAGTAGTATTCGGGCAGGCGGGGAGCTGTTTTTT. Translating gives CASSIRAGGELFF.

The V and J genes are TRBV28 and TRBJ2-7; 9 positions agree with TRBD1. This CDR3 is 13 amino acids long. Trimming cost V 5 bases and J 5 bases; bases outside gene matches: 4. Germline values: CDR1 MDHEN, CDR2 SYDVKM. CDR3 in amino acids: CASSAGTGNEQYF. CDR3 sequence (DNA): TGTGCCAGCAGTGCGGGGACAGGGAACGAGCAGTACTTC.

The V call is TRBV5-1, the J call TRBJ2-3, with D perhaps assigned TRBD1 or TRBD2 (5 bases each). V shed 3 bases and J shed 2 bases, with 13 bases lying between them. The CDR3 extends over 15 amino acids. Germline-derived CDR1 and CDR2 are SGHRS and YFSETQ. The CDR3 loop reads CASSSGTPTTDTQYF. The DNA of the CDR3 is TGCGCCAGCAGCTCAGGGACGCCAACCACAGATACGCAGTATTTT.

The chain uses TRBV6-5 and TRBJ2-2; TRBD2 might be the D (5 bases). The CDR3 runs to 15 residues. The V end lost 4 bases, the J end lost 2 bases, and 11 bases lay between the germline ends. Germline V gives CDR1 MNHEY, CDR2 SVGAGI. In nucleotides, the CDR3 is TGTGCCAGCAGTTCTGGACTGCTTAACACCGGGGAGCTGTTTTTT. Amino acids: CASSSGLLNTGELFF.

In DNA, the CDR3 is TGTGCCAGTACCGTAGTCTTAGGGGTAGTTTCTAACACTGAAGCTTTCTTT. Its protein is CASTVVLGVVSNTEAFF. The V and J genes are TRBV19 and TRBJ1-1; D might be TRBD1 (5 bases). V lost 7 bases and J lost 2, with 23 bases in between. Germline loops: CDR1 LNHDA, CDR2 SQIVND (reference sequence). The CDR3 spans 17 residues.